This T cell receptor (beta chain) was recorded in a study of blood T cell repertoires in COVID-19. The assay was immunoSEQ multiplex PCR, and TCRdb's table has in-frame clones only and misses some. The sample comprises roughly 140,000 clones, more than 80% of which are singletons, and about 8% rests with the top ten. This CDR3 spans 15 amino acids. In germline, CDR1 is SGHKS, CDR2 YYEKEE (reference sequence). The ends were cut back, 4 bases at V and 2 bases at J, with 16 bases in the middle. Material: peripheral blood. J is TRBJ2-7 and V is TRBV5-5, with D perhaps TRBD1 (6 bases). This clonotype originated in a human donor with acute or convalescent COVID-19. The donor label of this sample is uncertain. The CDR3 region has the DNA TGTGCCAGCAGCCCTACAGGGATTGGAGCCTACGAGCAGTACTTC. Protein sequence: CASSPTGIGAYEQYF.